These T cell receptor beta chains were read from a single sample in a study of CD8 T cells in Susac syndrome. TCRdb passed the immunoSEQ multiplex PCR reads through MiXCR, listing each CDR3 protein once. The table includes 190,000 or so distinct CDR3 sequences, 90% to 95% detected once. The specimen sequenced was CD4+ T cells from PBMCs. The receptors originated from a human donor with multiple sclerosis. Each CDR3 is given with its conserved first and last residue. Each record gives: V gene, J gene, D gene, clone size, CDR3 protein, CDR3 DNA. The D gene is left open where the match is weak. Where a row states a size, it is once, few, many or the class of an expanded clone; other rows omit it.

v_call: TRBV29-1
j_call: TRBJ1-2
d_call: TRBD1
clone_size: -
cdr3_aa: CSVDRDLGYGYTF
cdr3_nt: TGCAGCGTCGACAGGGATCTGGGGTATGGCTACACCTTC

v_call: TRBV15
j_call: TRBJ2-5
d_call: TRBD2
clone_size: -
cdr3_aa: CATSRDNSGKETQYF
cdr3_nt: TGTGCCACCAGCAGAGACAATAGCGGGAAAGAGACCCAGTACTTC

v_call: TRBV20-1
j_call: TRBJ2-3
d_call: TRBD2
clone_size: -
cdr3_aa: CSAVAGGTTDTQYF
cdr3_nt: TGCAGTGCGGTAGCGGGGGGGACCACAGATACGCAGTATTTT

v_call: TRBV24-1
j_call: TRBJ2-1
d_call: -
clone_size: -
cdr3_aa: CATSEGTEDEQFF
cdr3_nt: TGTGCCACCAGTGAGGGGACGGAGGATGAGCAGTTCTTC

v_call: TRBV27
j_call: TRBJ2-7
d_call: -
clone_size: -
cdr3_aa: CASSSTYEQYF
cdr3_nt: TGTGCCAGCAGTTCTACCTACGAGCAGTACTTT

v_call: TRBV20-1
j_call: TRBJ2-1
d_call: -
clone_size: -
cdr3_aa: CSAPAVQSEQFF
cdr3_nt: TGCAGTGCCCCCGCTGTTCAATCGGAGCAGTTCTTC

v_call: TRBV20-1
j_call: TRBJ2-2
d_call: -
clone_size: -
cdr3_aa: CSARDRGGTGELFF
cdr3_nt: TGCAGTGCTAGAGATCGTGGGGGCACCGGGGAGCTGTTTTTT

v_call: TRBV28
j_call: TRBJ2-5
d_call: -
clone_size: -
cdr3_aa: CASSLRNREETQYF
cdr3_nt: TGTGCCAGCAGTTTGAGGAACAGGGAAGAGACCCAGTACTTC

v_call: TRBV24-1
j_call: TRBJ1-5
d_call: -
clone_size: -
cdr3_aa: CATSDFGYQPQHF
cdr3_nt: TGTGCCACCAGTGATTTCGGCTATCAGCCCCAGCATTTT

v_call: TRBV11-2
j_call: TRBJ1-2
d_call: -
clone_size: -
cdr3_aa: CASSLDSLNYGYTF
cdr3_nt: TGTGCCAGCAGTTTGGACAGCCTTAACTATGGCTACACCTTC

v_call: TRBV5-6
j_call: TRBJ1-2
d_call: -
clone_size: -
cdr3_aa: CASSRDRHRGYTF
cdr3_nt: TGTGCCAGCAGTCGGGACCGCCACCGTGGCTACACCTTC

v_call: TRBV14
j_call: TRBJ1-2
d_call: TRBD1
clone_size: -
cdr3_aa: CASSHPTGYGYTF
cdr3_nt: TGTGCCAGCAGCCACCCGACAGGGTATGGCTACACCTTC

v_call: TRBV20-1
j_call: TRBJ1-5
d_call: -
clone_size: -
cdr3_aa: CSAAGGYSNQPQHF
cdr3_nt: TGCAGTGCCGCCGGAGGTTATAGCAATCAGCCCCAGCATTTT

v_call: TRBV5-4
j_call: TRBJ2-1
d_call: -
clone_size: -
cdr3_aa: CASSLDSATYNEQFF
cdr3_nt: TGTGCCAGCAGCTTGGACTCCGCCACCTACAATGAGCAGTTCTTC

v_call: TRBV29-1
j_call: TRBJ1-4
d_call: -
clone_size: -
cdr3_aa: CSVVAREKLFF
cdr3_nt: TGCAGCGTTGTTGCCCGGGAAAAACTGTTTTTT

v_call: TRBV12-3/TRBV12-4
j_call: TRBJ2-1
d_call: -
clone_size: -
cdr3_aa: CASSPLAYEQFF
cdr3_nt: TGTGCCAGCTCCCCCTTAGCCTATGAGCAGTTCTTC

v_call: TRBV27
j_call: TRBJ1-4
d_call: -
clone_size: -
cdr3_aa: CASSLRAANEKLFF
cdr3_nt: TGTGCCAGCAGTTTACGCGCGGCTAATGAAAAACTGTTTTTT

v_call: TRBV5-1
j_call: TRBJ1-1
d_call: -
clone_size: once
cdr3_aa: CASSSGWTGITEAFF
cdr3_nt: TGCGCCAGCAGCTCCGGCTGGACCGGTATCACTGAAGCTTTCTTT

v_call: TRBV3-1
j_call: TRBJ1-5
d_call: -
clone_size: -
cdr3_aa: CASSASGVTNQPQHF
cdr3_nt: TGTGCCAGCAGCGCGTCAGGGGTCACGAATCAGCCCCAGCATTTT